These 28 T cell receptor beta chains originate from one sample sequenced in a study of T cell repertoires in ileal Crohn's disease. The method was immunoSEQ multiplex PCR; TCRdb's version includes in-frame clones alone and lacks a portion of them. This sample carries 7,000 or so clones, 72% of them seen once, and the ten largest clones take roughly 9.8%. Sequenced input: ileal tissue. These receptors all come from an adult with Crohn's disease.

CDR3 in amino acids: CASRLTGPNTEAFF. As DNA, the CDR3 is TGTGCCAGTAGGTTGACAGGGCCCAACACTGAAGCTTTCTTT. The chain employs TRBV19 and TRBJ1-1, with TRBD1 identical over 7 bases. Germline CDR1 reads LNHDA; CDR2 reads SQIVND (reference sequence). This CDR3 region has 14 residues. V shed 6 bases and J 2 bases; nucleotides not matched to a gene: 6.

For this clone: Other DNA sequences in this sample translate to the same CDR3. The chain carries TRBV2 and TRBJ2-7; D is ambiguous. Germline lookup yields CDR1 SNHLY and CDR2 FYNNEI. The V gene lost 4 bases and the J gene lost 1 base, with 8 bases spanning the gap. The CDR3 covers 13 residues. In DNA form, the CDR3 reads TGTGCCAGCAGTGTTGTCAGATCCTACGAGCAGTACTTC. Its translation is CASSVVRSYEQYF. The full variable domain, completed using reference TRBV2 and TRBJ2-7, is EPEVTQTPSHQVTQMGQEVILRCVPISNHLYFYWYRQILGQKVEFLVSFYNNEISEKSEIFDDQFSVERPDGSNFTLKIRSTKLEDSAMYFCASSVVRSYEQYFGPGTRLTVT.

J is TRBJ2-5 and V is TRBV5-4; D gene ambiguous. The CDR3 is 15 residues long. V was clipped by 0 bases and J by 3 bases, with 12 bases between them. Germline CDR1 reads SGHNT; CDR2 reads YYREEE (reference sequence). The CDR3: CASSLGSASEETQYF. In DNA form, the CDR3 reads TGTGCCAGCAGCTTGGGGTCAGCGAGCGAAGAGACCCAGTACTTC.

Only one count was recorded for this clone. The chain employs TRBV18 and TRBJ2-1, with D uncertain. Trimming took off 3 bases at V and 0 bases at J, with 9 bases between the two ends. This CDR3 comprises 15 residues. The germline gives CDR1 KGHSH, CDR2 LQKENI. In nucleotides, the CDR3 is TGTGCCAGCTCACCCCAGCGAAGCTCCTACAATGAGCAGTTCTTC. It specifies CASSPQRSSYNEQFF.

Only a few counts were recorded for this clone. The chain combines TRBV7-3 with TRBJ2-7; the D gene is possibly TRBD1 (6 bases). V lost 5 bases, J lost 7 bases, and 15 bases lay in between. CDR1 is SGHTA, CDR2 FQGTGA, per germline. CDR3 length equals 13 residues. The CDR3 nucleotides are TGTGCCAGCAGCCCCGGGACATTTGGTGAGCAGTACTTC. It yields the protein CASSPGTFGEQYF.

The chain has TRBV5-4 and TRBJ2-1, with TRBD2 matching over 9 bases. CDR3 length: 17 amino acids. Per germline, CDR1 SGHNT and CDR2 YYREEE (reference sequence). Unmatched junction bases numbered 8, after V lost 3 bases and J lost 1 base. The CDR3 sequence is CASSSPTSGVSYNEQFF. The DNA of the CDR3 is TGTGCCAGCAGCTCGCCGACTAGCGGAGTATCCTACAATGAGCAGTTCTTC.

The V and J genes are TRBV6-5 and TRBJ2-2, with TRBD1 as a possible D gene (5 bases). The CDR3 contains 16 residues. The V gene lost 2 bases and the J gene lost 0 bases, with 10 bases spanning the gap. The V gene's germline CDR1 is MNHEY and CDR2 SVGAGI. This CDR3 is CASSYKGAPNTGELFF. The CDR3 nucleotides read TGTGCCAGCAGTTACAAAGGGGCCCCGAACACCGGGGAGCTGTTTTTT.

The chain links TRBV19 to TRBJ2-1, with D unclear. Trimming removed 4 bases from V and 4 bases from J, with 11 bases in between. There are 14 residues in the CDR3. Per the germline V gene, CDR1 is LNHDA and CDR2 is SQIVND (reference sequence). CDR3 loop: CASSTTDWYNEQFF. For the CDR3, the DNA is TGTGCCAGTAGTACTACCGACTGGTACAATGAGCAGTTCTTC.

The chain links TRBV30 to TRBJ2-1, with 12 bases fitting TRBD2. Trimming cost V 0 bases and J 8 bases; bases outside gene matches: 5. CDR1 is GTSNPN, CDR2 SVGIG, per germline (reference sequence). The CDR3 is made up of 15 amino acids. The CDR3 is CAWSVPSGGEDEQFF. CDR3 coding DNA: TGTGCCTGGAGTGTCCCTAGCGGGGGGGAGGATGAGCAGTTCTTC.

V gene TRBV5-6 combines with J gene TRBJ2-1, with TRBD2 matching 16 bases. The CDR3 contains 15 residues. V gave up 3 bases and J gave up 10 bases; unmatched junction bases: 4. From germline, CDR1 is SGHDT and CDR2 YYEEEE. For the CDR3, the DNA is TGTGCCAGCAGCTGGGGGACTAGCGGGAGGGGAGAGCAGTTCTTC. The encoded protein is CASSWGTSGRGEQFF.

This clone was detected only a few times. The chain recombines TRBV7-8 with TRBJ2-5, with a weak D call TRBD2 (7 bases). V gave up 5 bases and J gave up 4 bases, with 17 bases separating them. CDR1 is SGHVS and CDR2 is FQNEAQ in the germline V gene. This CDR3 is 15 amino acids long. The CDR3 sequence: CASSLRRGAPETQYF. In DNA, the CDR3 is TGTGCCAGCAGCCTCCGCCGGGGGGCCCCAGAGACCCAGTACTTC.

This chain links TRBV6-5 with TRBJ1-5; 7 bases fit TRBD1. Trimming cost V 5 bases and J 4 bases; bases outside gene matches: 5. Germline CDR1 is MNHEY and CDR2 is SVGAGI. This CDR3 is built from 14 residues. CDR3 sequence: CASSPRDRNQPQHF. The CDR3 nucleotides read TGTGCCAGCAGTCCCCGGGACAGAAATCAGCCCCAGCATTTT.

This chain uses TRBV7-2 with TRBJ2-6, with D hard to call. Trimming removed 1 base from V and 2 bases from J, with 6 bases in between. This CDR3 is built from 15 residues. Germline V gene sequence: CDR1 SGHTA, CDR2 FQGNSA. The DNA of the CDR3 is TGTGCCAGCAGCTTAGGTCAGGCTGGGGCCAACGTCCTGACTTTC. This encodes CASSLGQAGANVLTF.

The chain has TRBV4-1 and TRBJ1-1; TRBD1 is a possible D gene (6 bases). This CDR3 has 16 residues. Trimming removed 4 bases from V and 1 base from J, with 16 bases in between. The germline CDR1 and CDR2 sequences are MGHRA and YSYEKL. The CDR3 sequence is CASSPLGGGGNTEAFF. The CDR3 bases are TGCGCCAGCAGCCCCCTGGGAGGGGGGGGGAACACTGAAGCTTTCTTT.

The chain recombines TRBV2 with TRBJ2-1; a weak D match, TRBD1 (5 bases). V lost 4 bases, J lost 4 bases, and 11 bases lay in between. Germline CDR1 SNHLY, CDR2 FYNNEI. The CDR3 runs 14 residues. The CDR3 region is CASSGQFHYNEQFF. CDR3 DNA: TGTGCCAGCAGTGGACAGTTCCATTACAATGAGCAGTTCTTC.

This CDR3 is CASGGQLNYGYTF. The CDR3 DNA reads TGTGCCAGCGGGGGCCAGCTGAACTATGGCTACACCTTC. This chain joins TRBV28 and TRBJ1-2; the D gene is possibly TRBD1 (6 bases). Trimming shortened V by 8 bases and J by 2 bases, and 12 bases separated the two germline ends. CDR1 MDHEN and CDR2 SYDVKM come from the germline V gene. CDR3 length equals 13 residues.

This clone was observed a few times. This chain connects TRBV19 to TRBJ2-3; TRBD2 might be the D (5 bases). Trimming shortened V by 6 bases and J by 2 bases, and 9 bases separated the two germline ends. Germline CDR1 and CDR2: LNHDA and SQIVND (reference sequence). This CDR3 is built from 13 residues. CDR3 sequence: CASSTGYTDTQYF. CDR3 nucleotide sequence: TGTGCCAGTAGCACGGGGTACACAGATACGCAGTATTTT. The variable domain in full, completed from reference TRBV19 and TRBJ2-3, reads DGGITQSPKYLFRKEGQNVTLSCEQNLNHDAMYWYRQDPGQGLRLIYYSQIVNDFQKGDIAEGYSVSREKKESFPLTVTSAQKNPTAFYLCASSTGYTDTQYFGPGTRLTVL.

CDR3 sequence reads: CASSQTRGAETQYF. CDR3 DNA sequence: TGTGCCAGCAGCCAGACGCGGGGGGCGGAGACCCAGTACTTC. The J gene is TRBJ2-5, the V gene TRBV7-2; the match to TRBD2 covers 8 bases. The germline V gene has CDR1 SGHTA and CDR2 FQGNSA. The V and J ends lost 5 bases and 5 bases, in that order; junction bases with no gene match: 7. The CDR3 has 14 residues.

The rearrangement links TRBV19 to TRBJ2-7; 7 bases align to TRBD1. Germline CDR1 and CDR2: LNHDA and SQIVND (reference sequence). The CDR3 consists of 13 residues. Trimming at V came to 9 bases and at J to 4 bases, leaving 9 bases not matched to a gene. CDR3 sequence (DNA): TGTGCCAGGGAACCGACAGGGAAGTACGAGCAGTACTTC. Protein: CAREPTGKYEQYF.

This chain uses TRBV2 with TRBJ2-7; perhaps TRBD2 as D (5 bases). CDR3 length: 12 amino acids. Between the trimmed V and J ends, which lost 5 bases and 3 bases, there was a span of 8 bases. CDR1 and CDR2 from the germline V gene are SNHLY and FYNNEI. CDR3 amino acids: CASSSGVYEQYF. Here the CDR3 DNA reads TGTGCCAGCAGTAGCGGAGTCTACGAGCAGTACTTC.

This chain joins TRBV10-1 and TRBJ2-7; 8 bases line up with TRBD1. Germline V gene data show CDR1 as WNHNN and CDR2 as SYGVQD (reference sequence). V trimming: 2 bases; J trimming: 5 bases; junction bases outside the gene matches: 5. CDR3 length equals 14 residues. The CDR3: CASSERQGINEQYF. In DNA form, the CDR3 reads TGCGCCAGCAGTGAGCGACAGGGGATCAACGAGCAGTACTTC.

This clone was detected a few times. The gene calls are TRBV7-9 and TRBJ2-5; D unclear. The CDR3 is 13 residues long. Trimming removed 8 bases at V and 2 bases at J, with 12 bases between. CDR1 SEHNR and CDR2 FQNEAQ come from the germline V gene (reference sequence). CDR3 DNA: TGTGCCAGCGTGCTACCGCCGCAAGAGACCCAGTACTTC. Its protein product is CASVLPPQETQYF.

This chain links TRBV7-2 with TRBJ2-7, with no clear D. The germline V and J ends were trimmed by 0 bases and 2 bases, with 5 bases remaining between them. The CDR3 covers 13 residues. Germline V gene data show CDR1 as SGHTA and CDR2 as FQGNSA. CDR3 DNA sequence: TGTGCCAGCAGCTTAGCGGGCGCCTACGAGCAGTACTTC. Translating it yields CASSLAGAYEQYF.

The chain recombines TRBV9 with TRBJ2-3; 7 bases are a match to TRBD2. Germline V CDR1 and CDR2: SGDLS, YYNGEE. The CDR3 extends over 15 amino acids. V lost 1 base and J lost 1; bases outside the gene matches: 3. The CDR3 reads CASSVRGEGTDTQYF. The CDR3 nucleotides are TGTGCCAGCAGCGTACGGGGGGAGGGCACAGATACGCAGTATTTT.

The rearrangement joins TRBV5-1 to TRBJ1-2; D possibly corresponds to TRBD1 (5 bases). Trimming cost V 0 bases and J 3 bases, with 12 bases left between them. Per germline, CDR1 SGHRS and CDR2 YFSETQ. This CDR3 has 15 residues. CDR3 in amino acids: CASSLVRGNDYGYTF. In nucleotides, the CDR3 is TGCGCCAGCAGCTTGGTAAGGGGAAATGACTATGGCTACACCTTC.

In its sample, this clone was seen a few times. V and J are TRBV19 and TRBJ1-2; 7 positions agree with TRBD1. Trimming took 3 bases from V and 6 from J; bases not matched to a gene: 7. From germline, CDR1 is LNHDA and CDR2 SQIVND (reference sequence). The CDR3 runs 14 residues. The CDR3 DNA reads TGTGCCAGTAGTATCCGGGACAGTCTTAATGGCTACACCTTC. Translated, it gives CASSIRDSLNGYTF.

The table lists this clone with a few counts. The rearrangement uses TRBV28 and TRBJ2-1, with D possibly being TRBD1 (6 bases). The germline V gene encodes CDR1 MDHEN and CDR2 SYDVKM. The CDR3 length is 13 residues. V was trimmed by 6 bases and J by 6 bases, leaving 12 bases between them. CDR3 region: CASRMDSANEQFF. The DNA for the CDR3 is TGTGCCAGCAGAATGGACAGCGCCAATGAGCAGTTCTTC.

The chain has TRBV15 and TRBJ2-3, with no clear D. The V end was cut by 5 bases, the J end by 5 bases, with 14 bases between. CDR3 length: 14 residues. The germline gives CDR1 LNHNV, CDR2 YYDKDF (reference sequence). DNA for the CDR3: TGTGCCACCAGCGCTAGAGATTATATAGATACGCAGTATTTT. Amino acids: CATSARDYIDTQYF.